This entry features one TCR beta chain sequence. These data come from a study of CD8+ T cells in alopecia areata. For the study at large: Those patients who were treated received oral tofacitinib, which was given at 5 to 10 mg twice daily for moderate-to-severe alopecia areata.

This CDR3 contains 12 residues. Between the trimmed V and J ends, which lost 5 bases and 8 bases, there was a span of 9 bases. Germline assignment: CDR1 SNHLY and CDR2 FYNNEI. Following extraction, RNA underwent reverse transcription to cDNA, which served as the sequencing template. Profiled with immunoSEQ multiplex PCR; TCRdb holds only in-frame clones, not every one. The data hold 200,000 to 250,000 clones, with 50% to 60% observed a single time. The chain employs TRBV2 and TRBJ1-4; no clear D. The TCR sequence derives from a human donor with alopecia areata. Material: CD4+ T cells sorted from blood, obtained at week 0. The CDR3 sequence is CASSYDEEKLFF. The CDR3 DNA reads TGTGCCAGCAGTTACGACGAGGAAAAACTGTTTTTT.